This T cell receptor beta chain is drawn from a study of T cells in Graves' hyperthyroidism and ophthalmopathy. General study results and limits: The majority of expanded thyroid clonotypes above 0.001 also appeared in blood.

The CDR3 runs to 18 residues. J gave up 0 bases and V 3 bases, and 8 bases lay outside the gene matches. The germline gives CDR1 SGHVS, CDR2 FQNEAQ. Amplification of TCR beta CDR3 regions used RNA as the template. An initial round of RT-PCR targeting the TCR CDR3 relied on the HTBI primer set. TCRdb ran MiXCR on the multiplex PCR reads and lists one entry per CDR3 protein. Found here are hundreds of thousands of distinct CDR3 sequences, around 15% of them singletons; the top ten hold 10%. This clonotype was seen ten or more times. What it recognizes is unknown. Sequenced input: blood. This receptor was obtained from a woman aged 18-29 years with Graves' hyperthyroidism. V gene TRBV7-8 combines with J gene TRBJ2-6; 7 bases are a match to TRBD1. The CDR3 coding sequence is TGTGCCAGCAGCTTTCTGGGACAGTCTTACTCTGGGGCCAACGTCCTGACTTTC. As protein: CASSFLGQSYSGANVLTF. Full variable domain (rest looked up from reference TRBV7-8 and TRBJ2-6): GAGVSQSPRYKVAKRGQDVALRCDPISGHVSLFWYQQALGQGPEFLTYFQNEAQLDKSGLPSDRFFAERPEGSVSTLKIQRTQQEDSAVYLCASSFLGQSYSGANVLTFGAGSRLTVL.